This is a list of T cell receptor beta chains from one sample in a study of long-term antiretroviral therapy in people with HIV. Only in-frame clones appear in the TCRdb table, and some are missing; sequencing was by immunoSEQ multiplex PCR. The sample carries about 44,000 clones, roughly 96% recorded once. The specimen was unsorted PBMCs, collected 3.7 years after starting antiretroviral therapy. Receptor source: a woman between 50 and 59 years old with HIV. The CDR3 runs from the conserved cysteine through the conserved F or W. D genes are given only for firm matches. Size is omitted from some rows. Given values are once, few, many or a class for expanded clones.

>TRBJ1-1|NA|TRBV5-1|NA
CASSLGGGADTEAFF
TGCGCCAGCAGCTTGGGTGGGGGGGCGGACACTGAAGCTTTCTTT
>TRBJ1-1|NA|TRBV10-3|NA
CAIASRVPNTEAFF
TGTGCCATAGCTAGCCGGGTCCCGAACACTGAAGCTTTCTTT
>TRBJ2-3|TRBD2|TRBV2|NA
CASSEGRGVITDTQYF
TGTGCCAGCAGTGAGGGGCGGGGGGTGATCACAGATACGCAGTATTTT
>TRBJ1-6|NA|TRBV14|NA
CASSQGPLYNSPLHF
TGTGCCAGCAGCCAGGGGCCGCTATATAATTCACCCCTCCACTTT
>TRBJ2-2|NA|TRBV2|NA
CASSEGPGPTGELFF
TGTGCCAGCAGTGAAGGGCCGGGCCCCACCGGGGAGCTGTTTTTT
>TRBJ1-2|NA|TRBV30|NA
CAWSTDYGYTF
TGTGCCTGGAGTACAGATTATGGCTACACCTTC
>TRBJ2-5|NA|TRBV13|NA
CASSLRKETQYF
TGTGCCAGCAGCTTACGCAAAGAGACCCAGTACTTC
>TRBJ2-7|TRBD2|TRBV9|NA
CASSVGVAGEQYF
TGTGCCAGCAGCGTAGGGGTAGCGGGAGAGCAGTACTTC
>TRBJ1-3|TRBD1|TRBV7-2|NA
CASSLEGGGVRRNTIYF
TGTGCCAGCAGCCTCGAAGGGGGCGGGGTAAGAAGAAACACCATATATTTT
>TRBJ1-6|NA|TRBV7-3|NA
CASSLQVGNSPLHF
TGTGCCAGCAGTCTCCAGGTTGGGAATTCACCCCTCCACTTT
>TRBJ2-2|TRBD2|TRBV2|NA
CASRVSGTSGGASLSGELFF
TGTGCCAGCAGAGTCTCCGGGACTAGCGGGGGGGCCAGTTTGTCTGGGGAGCTGTTTTTT
>TRBJ1-2|NA|TRBV30|NA
CAWSVIPKGATF
TGTGCCTGGAGTGTAATCCCAAAAGGAGCCACCTTC
>TRBJ1-1|TRBD1|TRBV9|NA
CASSPRGRGEAFF
TGTGCCAGCAGCCCCAGGGGGCGAGGTGAAGCTTTCTTT
>TRBJ2-3|TRBD2|TRBV6-5|NA
CASSSAGRDTDTQYF
TGTGCCAGCAGTTCAGCGGGGAGAGACACAGATACGCAGTATTTT
>TRBJ1-1|NA|TRBV9|NA
CASSVVREATEAFF
TGTGCCAGCAGCGTAGTTCGAGAGGCCACTGAAGCTTTCTTT
>TRBJ2-7|NA|TRBV4-3|NA
CASSYSLLHSYEQYF
TGCGCCAGCAGCTATTCACTCCTACACTCCTACGAGCAGTACTTC
>TRBJ1-5|NA|TRBV18|NA
CASSLTGLVTAQPQHF
TGTGCCAGCTCCCTAACAGGTTTAGTTACAGCTCAGCCCCAGCATTTT
>TRBJ2-3|TRBD2|TRBV6-6|NA
CASSYVTSGTDTQYF
TGTGCCAGCAGTTACGTGACTAGCGGCACAGATACGCAGTATTTT
>TRBJ2-5|NA|TRBV2|NA
CASRNTEQETQYF
TGTGCCAGCAGAAATACTGAGCAAGAGACCCAGTACTTC
>TRBJ1-4|NA|TRBV6-5|NA
CASSYSSTGTEKLFF
TGTGCCAGCAGTTACTCGAGTACAGGGACGGAAAAACTGTTTTTT
>TRBJ2-5|TRBD2|TRBV7-2|NA
CASSLALGGGILQETQYF
TGTGCCAGCAGCTTAGCCTTGGGCGGGGGGATCCTCCAAGAGACCCAGTACTTC
>TRBJ2-1|NA|TRBV14|NA
CASSFRGRGGEQFF
TGTGCCAGCAGCTTCAGGGGTAGGGGCGGCGAGCAGTTCTTC
>TRBJ2-5|TRBD2|TRBV7-8|NA
CASSNQLAGEVETQYF
TGTGCCAGCAGCAACCAACTAGCGGGGGAGGTAGAGACCCAGTACTTC
>TRBJ2-3|NA|TRBV7-3|few
CASSLSYQDTQYF
TGTGCCAGCAGCTTAAGTTATCAGGATACGCAGTATTTT
>TRBJ1-2|NA|TRBV7-2|once
CASSFRAGNYGYTF
TGTGCCAGCAGCTTTCGGGCGGGAAACTATGGCTACACCTTC
>TRBJ1-3|NA|TRBV18|NA
CASSPLWTASGNTIYF
TGTGCCAGCTCACCCCTCTGGACCGCATCCGGAAACACCATATATTTT
>TRBJ2-7|TRBD2|TRBV6-1|NA
CATSLETSGPYEQYF
TGTGCCACCTCCCTAGAGACTAGCGGACCCTACGAGCAGTACTTC
>TRBJ1-5|TRBD1|TRBV19|once
CASSPDRVQPQHF
TGTGCCAGTAGTCCGGACAGGGTTCAGCCCCAGCATTTT
>TRBJ1-4|NA|TRBV25-1|NA
CASSRGEKLFF
TGTGCCAGCAGTAGGGGGGAAAAACTGTTTTTT
>TRBJ1-1|NA|TRBV19|NA
CASSRAHGDTEAFF
TGTGCCAGTAGTAGGGCACACGGAGACACTGAAGCTTTCTTT
>TRBJ1-5|NA|TRBV5-6|NA
CASSLGSIQDQPQHF
TGTGCCAGCAGCTTGGGATCTATACAAGATCAGCCCCAGCATTTT